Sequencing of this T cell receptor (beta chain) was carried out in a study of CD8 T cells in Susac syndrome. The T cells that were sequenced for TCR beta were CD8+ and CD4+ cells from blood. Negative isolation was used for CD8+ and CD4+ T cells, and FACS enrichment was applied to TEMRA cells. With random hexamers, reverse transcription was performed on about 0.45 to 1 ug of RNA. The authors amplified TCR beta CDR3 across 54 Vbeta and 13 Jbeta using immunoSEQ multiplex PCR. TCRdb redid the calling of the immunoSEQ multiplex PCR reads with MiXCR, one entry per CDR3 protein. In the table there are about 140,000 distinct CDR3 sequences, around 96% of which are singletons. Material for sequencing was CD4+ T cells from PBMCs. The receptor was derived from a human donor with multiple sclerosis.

CDR3 region: CSARTRGLGNQPQHF. The CDR3 coding sequence is TGCAGTGCTAGAACCAGGGGGCTAGGTAATCAGCCCCAGCATTTT. The chain carries TRBV20-1 and TRBJ1-5, with TRBD1 matching over 8 bases. Trimming removed 2 bases from V and 4 bases from J; junction bases left unmatched: 7. Per germline, CDR1 DFQATT and CDR2 SNEGSKA (reference sequence). The CDR3 extends over 15 amino acids.